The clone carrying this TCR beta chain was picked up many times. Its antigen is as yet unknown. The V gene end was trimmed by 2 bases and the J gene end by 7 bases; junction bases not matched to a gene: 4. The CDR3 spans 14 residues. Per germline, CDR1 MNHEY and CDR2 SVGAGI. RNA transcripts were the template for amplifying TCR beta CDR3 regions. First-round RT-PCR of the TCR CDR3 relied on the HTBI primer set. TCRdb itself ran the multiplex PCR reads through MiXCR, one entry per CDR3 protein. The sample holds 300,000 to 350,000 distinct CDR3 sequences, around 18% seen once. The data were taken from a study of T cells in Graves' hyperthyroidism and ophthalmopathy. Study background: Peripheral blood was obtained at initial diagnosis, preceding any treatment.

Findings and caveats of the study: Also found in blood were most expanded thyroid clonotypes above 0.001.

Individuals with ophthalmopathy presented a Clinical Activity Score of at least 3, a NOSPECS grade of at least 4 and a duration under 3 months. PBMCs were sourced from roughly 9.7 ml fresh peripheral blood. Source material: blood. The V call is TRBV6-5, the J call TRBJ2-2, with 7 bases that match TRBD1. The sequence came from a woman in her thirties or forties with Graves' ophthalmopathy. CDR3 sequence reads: CASSYRGQGGELFF. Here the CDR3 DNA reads TGTGCCAGCAGTTACAGGGGGCAGGGCGGGGAGCTGTTTTTT.